The rows below give T cell receptor beta chains drawn from one sample of a study of T cell responses to AZD1222 COVID-19 vaccine. Libraries were prepared by immunoSEQ multiplex PCR; TCRdb keeps only in-frame clonotypes and omits some of them. This sample has 110,000 or so clones; 88% occur once, and the top ten carry roughly 2.6%. The sample consisted of peripheral blood, taken on day 0 of AZD1222 vaccination. The receptors come from an adult in good health. Each CDR3 is given with its conserved first and last residue. A D gene is named only where the DNA matches it firmly. Expanded clones are given a class, and other clones once, few, many or no size at all.

D	J	size	V	CDR3	DNA
.	TRBJ1-1	.	TRBV6-5	CAMTSWGNTEAFF	TGTGCCATGACTTCTTGGGGGAACACTGAAGCTTTCTTT
.	TRBJ1-1	.	TRBV7-9	CASSFAGRYTEAFF	TGTGCCAGCAGCTTTGCAGGGAGATACACTGAAGCTTTCTTT
.	TRBJ2-6	.	TRBV7-6	CASSLEGGRAGANVLTF	TGTGCCAGCAGCTTAGAGGGGGGCCGGGCTGGGGCCAACGTCCTGACTTTC
.	TRBJ2-5	few	TRBV11-3	CASSLEALETQYF	TGTGCCAGCAGCTTAGAGGCATTGGAGACCCAGTACTTC
.	TRBJ1-1	.	TRBV14	CASSQRGVMNTEAFF	TGTGCCAGCAGCCAAAGGGGGGTAATGAACACTGAAGCTTTCTTT
TRBD2	TRBJ2-4	.	TRBV6-2/TRBV6-3	CASSYSSHTSGKNIQYF	TGTGCCAGCAGTTACTCGTCCCATACTAGCGGGAAGAACATTCAGTACTTC
.	TRBJ1-5	.	TRBV28	CASSLRHQPQHF	TGTGCCAGCAGTTTAAGGCATCAGCCCCAGCATTTT
.	TRBJ1-2	.	TRBV7-3	CASSLGGTDGYTF	TGTGCCAGCAGTCTAGGGGGGACGGATGGCTACACCTTC
TRBD2	TRBJ2-5	once	TRBV7-2	CASSPGLAGGQETQYF	TGTGCCAGCAGCCCCGGACTAGCGGGAGGGCAAGAGACCCAGTACTTC
TRBD1	TRBJ1-1	.	TRBV6-5	CASSLGQGRTEAFF	TGTGCCAGCAGTCTAGGACAGGGGCGGACTGAAGCTTTCTTT
TRBD1	TRBJ1-6	few	TRBV19	CASSAGTGGTYSPLHF	TGTGCCAGTAGTGCCGGGACAGGGGGCACGTATTCACCCCTCCACTTT
.	TRBJ2-3	.	TRBV28	CASSYPIRVRQSTDTQYF	TGTGCCAGCAGTTACCCCATCAGGGTGAGGCAAAGCACAGATACGCAGTATTTT
.	TRBJ2-3	medium-sized	TRBV20-1	CSAGPYTQYF	TGCAGTGCTGGGCCCTATACGCAGTATTTT
TRBD1	TRBJ1-4	.	TRBV28	CASSKPGQGAPKLFF	TGTGCCAGCAGCAAGCCGGGACAGGGAGCGCCGAAACTGTTTTTT
.	TRBJ2-7	.	TRBV4-1	CASSRVGGGGSYEQYF	TGCGCCAGCAGCCGCGTAGGGGGCGGGGGGTCCTACGAGCAGTACTTC
TRBD2	TRBJ2-7	.	TRBV15	CATSAGTTRYEQYF	TGTGCCACCAGCGCAGGGACTACCCGATACGAGCAGTACTTC
.	TRBJ1-3	.	TRBV4-2	CASSQDPETSGNTIYF	TGTGCCAGCAGCCAAGATCCCGAGACCTCTGGAAACACCATATATTTT
TRBD1	TRBJ1-5	.	TRBV19	CASSITGEGDQPQHF	TGTGCCAGTAGTATTACAGGGGAAGGGGATCAGCCCCAGCATTTT
.	TRBJ2-5	.	TRBV4-3	CASSQARYQETQYF	TGCGCCAGCAGCCAAGCGCGATACCAAGAGACCCAGTACTTC
.	TRBJ1-4	few	TRBV28	CASSTHRREKTKKLFF	TGTGCCAGCAGCACCCATCGACGGGAGAAAACGAAAAAACTGTTTTTT
.	TRBJ1-5	few	TRBV6-2/TRBV6-3	CASSYSPDSNQPQHF	TGTGCCAGCAGTTACTCTCCAGATAGTAATCAGCCCCAGCATTTT
TRBD1	TRBJ1-2	.	TRBV6-2/TRBV6-3	CASSYSGQGAIYGYTF	TGTGCCAGCAGTTACTCGGGGCAGGGGGCAATCTATGGCTACACCTTC